Detailed here is one T cell receptor (beta chain). Its target is not known. V lost 0 bases to trimming and J lost 2 bases; unmatched junction nucleotides: 6. The CDR3 sequence is 16 residues long. Germline CDR1 and CDR2: SGHDN and FVKESK. As for time point: newly diagnosed, previously untreated cHL patient sample. Magnetic negative selection of thawed PBMCs was the method by which CD4+ T cells were purified. As a comparison, the study used PBMCs from newly diagnosed, untreated classical Hodgkin lymphoma. Sequencing used immunoSEQ multiplex PCR; TCRdb keeps in-frame clones, though not all of them. The data hold some 16,000 clones, with around 83% observed a single time. The data were taken from a study of PD-1 blockade in classical Hodgkin lymphoma. General observations from the study: Newly diagnosed patients were reported to start with lower TCR diversity than healthy donors.

This sequence was found in a human donor with classical Hodgkin lymphoma. The chain combines TRBV14 with TRBJ1-1; 7 positions match TRBD1. Sequencing was performed on CD4+ T cells from blood. Here the CDR3 reads CASSQDWGTVNTEAFF. CDR3 bases: TGTGCCAGCAGCCAAGATTGGGGGACAGTCAACACTGAAGCTTTCTTT. The full variable domain, with the rest looked up from reference TRBV14 and TRBJ1-1, is EAGVTQFPSHSVIEKGQTVTLRCDPISGHDNLYWYRRVMGKEIKFLLHFVKESKQDESGMPNNRFLAERTGGTYSTLKVQPAELEDSGVYFCASSQDWGTVNTEAFFGQGTRLTVV.